A selection of T cell receptor beta chains follows, all from one sample in a study of response to subunit inactivated influenza vaccine. One entry per CDR3 protein results from TCRdb running MiXCR on the RT-PCR reads. The sample contains more than 550,000 distinct CDR3 sequences, approximately 10% of which appear only once. These sequences were also reported in another study, on T cells expressing NK-cell markers.

This material consisted of PBMCs from blood, taken on the day of vaccination. These TCRs come from a man aged 45-60 years who received an inactivated influenza vaccine. The CDR3 runs from the conserved cysteine through the conserved F or W. Fields, in order: CDR3 protein, CDR3 DNA, CDR3 length, D gene, V gene, J gene, clone size. The D gene is left open where the match is weak. Size is omitted from some rows. Given values are once, few, many or a class for expanded clones.

CDR3: CASSSAPSYEQYF; DNA: TGTGCCAGCAGTTCGGCCCCATCCTACGAGCAGTACTTC; length: 13; D: -; V: TRBV12-3/TRBV12-4; J: TRBJ2-7; size: -
CDR3: CSARDRSRGQKDF; DNA: TGCAGTGCTAGAGATCGTTCTCGCGGACAAAAGGACTTC; length: 13; D: -; V: TRBV20-1; J: TRBJ2-7; size: -
CDR3: CASSLLSDTGELFF; DNA: TGTGCCAGCAGTTTGCTGTCGGACACCGGGGAGCTGTTTTTT; length: 14; D: -; V: TRBV27; J: TRBJ2-2; size: few
CDR3: CASSLLLADNEQFF; DNA: TGTGCCAGCAGCTTATTACTAGCCGACAATGAGCAGTTCTTC; length: 14; D: -; V: TRBV7-9; J: TRBJ2-1; size: many
CDR3: CASSSPNRDILKQYF; DNA: TGTGCCAGCAGTTCCCCAAACCGGGACATACTAAAGCAGTACTTC; length: 15; D: -; V: TRBV28; J: TRBJ2-7; size: -
CDR3: CASSSGTPGTDTQYF; DNA: TGCGCCAGCAGCTCCGGGACCCCCGGCACAGATACGCAGTATTTT; length: 15; D: -; V: TRBV5-1; J: TRBJ2-3; size: many
CDR3: CASSQPGQGAGTYNEQFF; DNA: TGTGCCAGCAGCCAACCGGGACAGGGGGCAGGAACCTACAATGAGCAGTTCTTC; length: 18; D: TRBD1; V: TRBV3-1; J: TRBJ2-1; size: -
CDR3: CASSLGWLAGGQEQFF; DNA: TGTGCCAGCAGCTTAGGTTGGCTAGCGGGAGGGCAGGAGCAGTTCTTC; length: 16; D: TRBD2; V: TRBV11-2; J: TRBJ2-1; size: many
CDR3: CASSTTLGPRNEKLFF; DNA: TGTGCCAGCAGCACAACCCTGGGTCCGAGAAATGAAAAACTGTTTTTT; length: 16; D: -; V: TRBV7-9; J: TRBJ1-4; size: -
CDR3: CAISESIRESYNEQFF; DNA: TGTGCCATCAGTGAGTCGATAAGGGAGTCCTACAATGAGCAGTTCTTC; length: 16; D: -; V: TRBV10-3; J: TRBJ2-1; size: few
CDR3: CASSLEEGGAYGYTF; DNA: TGCGCCAGCAGCTTGGAAGAGGGGGGGGCCTATGGCTACACCTTC; length: 15; D: -; V: TRBV5-1; J: TRBJ1-2; size: -
CDR3: CASRDQGAQFYEQYF; DNA: TGTGCCAGCAGAGATCAGGGGGCCCAGTTCTACGAGCAGTACTTC; length: 15; D: TRBD1; V: TRBV11-2; J: TRBJ2-7; size: few
CDR3: CSARAGTGGNQPQHF; DNA: TGCAGTGCTAGAGCCGGGACAGGGGGAAATCAGCCCCAGCATTTT; length: 15; D: TRBD1; V: TRBV20-1; J: TRBJ1-5; size: few
CDR3: CASSPGPRKGSPLHF; DNA: TGTGCCAGCAGCCCGGGCCCCAGGAAGGGGTCACCCCTCCACTTT; length: 15; D: -; V: TRBV5-5; J: TRBJ1-6; size: few
CDR3: CSAAGGRRSYNEQFF; DNA: TGCAGTGCCGCGGGAGGGCGACGCTCCTACAATGAGCAGTTCTTC; length: 15; D: TRBD2; V: TRBV20-1; J: TRBJ2-1; size: -
CDR3: CSARGQGVGIGYTF; DNA: TGCAGTGCTAGAGGACAGGGTGTAGGTATCGGCTACACCTTC; length: 14; D: TRBD1; V: TRBV20-1; J: TRBJ1-2; size: few
CDR3: CSARGLGLAADTQYF; DNA: TGCAGTGCTAGAGGTTTGGGACTAGCGGCAGATACGCAGTATTTT; length: 15; D: TRBD2; V: TRBV20-1; J: TRBJ2-3; size: -
CDR3: CASSLLAGTYNEQFF; DNA: TGTGCCAGCAGCTTACTGGCGGGAACCTACAATGAGCAGTTCTTC; length: 15; D: -; V: TRBV7-3; J: TRBJ2-1; size: -
CDR3: CASSLGQGGDEQFF; DNA: TGTGCCAGCAGCTTAGGTCAGGGAGGGGATGAGCAGTTCTTC; length: 14; D: TRBD2; V: TRBV7-2; J: TRBJ2-1; size: -
CDR3: CASSSQRGPTDTQYF; DNA: TGTGCCAGCAGTTCCCAGCGGGGTCCGACAGATACGCAGTATTTT; length: 15; D: TRBD2; V: TRBV28; J: TRBJ2-3; size: -
CDR3: CASSITQGALNTEAFF; DNA: TGTGCCAGCAGTATTACGCAGGGGGCCCTGAACACTGAAGCTTTCTTT; length: 16; D: TRBD1; V: TRBV27; J: TRBJ1-1; size: -
CDR3: CASNRLYGYTF; DNA: TGTGCCAGCAACCGCCTCTATGGCTACACCTTC; length: 11; D: -; V: TRBV12-3/TRBV12-4; J: TRBJ1-2; size: -
CDR3: CASSLDKGRPQHF; DNA: TGTGCCAGCAGCTTAGATAAGGGTCGGCCCCAGCATTTT; length: 13; D: -; V: TRBV7-2; J: TRBJ1-5; size: many
CDR3: CSARDFKGGAAYNEQFF; DNA: TGCAGTGCTAGAGATTTTAAGGGGGGAGCTGCCTACAATGAGCAGTTCTTC; length: 17; D: -; V: TRBV20-1; J: TRBJ2-1; size: -
CDR3: CASSQGGGHLETQYF; DNA: TGTGCCAGCAGCCAAGGAGGGGGACACCTAGAGACCCAGTACTTC; length: 15; D: -; V: TRBV4-2; J: TRBJ2-5; size: few
CDR3: CASSRSGQGSEQYF; DNA: TGTGCCAGCAGCCGCTCGGGACAGGGATCCGAGCAGTACTTC; length: 14; D: TRBD1; V: TRBV28; J: TRBJ2-7; size: -
CDR3: CASRLGGDTQYF; DNA: TGTGCCAGCAGGCTCGGGGGGGATACGCAGTATTTT; length: 12; D: TRBD2; V: TRBV7-8; J: TRBJ2-3; size: -
CDR3: CSVATSGIFYEQYF; DNA: TGCAGCGTGGCTACTAGCGGGATCTTCTACGAGCAGTACTTC; length: 14; D: TRBD2; V: TRBV29-1; J: TRBJ2-7; size: -
CDR3: CSGTSGTYNEQFF; DNA: TGCAGTGGAACTAGCGGGACATACAATGAGCAGTTCTTC; length: 13; D: TRBD2; V: TRBV20-1; J: TRBJ2-1; size: few
CDR3: CASSFRGRTGELFF; DNA: TGTGCCAGCAGCTTTCGAGGCCGCACCGGGGAGCTGTTTTTT; length: 14; D: -; V: TRBV11-2; J: TRBJ2-2; size: -
CDR3: CASSLAGRDYNYGYTF; DNA: TGCGCCAGCAGCTTGGCCGGCAGGGATTATAACTATGGCTACACCTTC; length: 16; D: -; V: TRBV5-1; J: TRBJ1-2; size: -
CDR3: CASSPVAGGQETQYF; DNA: TGTGCCAGCAGCCCGGTAGCGGGGGGACAAGAGACCCAGTACTTC; length: 15; D: TRBD2; V: TRBV3-1; J: TRBJ2-5; size: few
CDR3: CASSLLLSGGRETQYF; DNA: TGTGCCAGCAGCTTGCTACTAAGCGGGGGACGAGAGACCCAGTACTTC; length: 16; D: TRBD2; V: TRBV5-5; J: TRBJ2-5; size: many
CDR3: CASSPLGWGETQYF; DNA: TGTGCCAGCTCACCACTGGGCTGGGGAGAGACCCAGTACTTC; length: 14; D: -; V: TRBV18; J: TRBJ2-5; size: -
CDR3: CASSLRTGGAADTQYF; DNA: TGTGCCAGCTCACTTCGGACAGGGGGCGCCGCAGATACGCAGTATTTT; length: 16; D: TRBD1; V: TRBV18; J: TRBJ2-3; size: -
CDR3: CASSSPPFSYEQYF; DNA: TGTGCCAGCAGCTCCCCCCCGTTCTCCTACGAGCAGTACTTC; length: 14; D: -; V: TRBV7-2; J: TRBJ2-7; size: few
CDR3: CASHKGSPDNEQFF; DNA: TGCGCCAGCCACAAGGGGTCCCCGGACAATGAGCAGTTCTTC; length: 14; D: -; V: TRBV5-1; J: TRBJ2-1; size: many
CDR3: CASSPRDSYTGELFF; DNA: TGTGCCAGCTCACCTAGGGACTCTTACACCGGGGAGCTGTTTTTT; length: 15; D: -; V: TRBV18; J: TRBJ2-2; size: -
CDR3: CASSYDRGWTEAFF; DNA: TGTGCCAGCAGTTACGACAGGGGGTGGACTGAAGCTTTCTTT; length: 14; D: TRBD1; V: TRBV12-3/TRBV12-4; J: TRBJ1-1; size: few
CDR3: CATSDYGQGSFYNEQFF; DNA: TGTGCCACCAGTGATTATGGCCAGGGGAGTTTCTACAATGAGCAGTTCTTC; length: 17; D: -; V: TRBV24-1; J: TRBJ2-1; size: -
CDR3: CASSWTSLQFF; DNA: TGTGCCAGCAGTTGGACCTCGCTTCAGTTCTTC; length: 11; D: -; V: TRBV2; J: TRBJ2-1; size: few